The rows below give T cell receptor beta chains drawn from one sample of a study of shared clonotypes between healthy human individuals. Assay: immunoSEQ multiplex PCR; the TCRdb copy retains only in-frame clones and omits some. There are about 480,000 clones in the sample; roughly 78% occur only once, and 10% to 15% lies in the top ten. Sequenced input: PBMCs. Every receptor here comes from a woman between 40 and 50 years old in good health. Some clones in this sample may be carry-over from other donors' samples. Both conserved end residues are part of each CDR3. The D gene is left open where the match is weak. Clone size appears in some rows only: once, few, many, or a class for an expanded clone.

15 TRBJ2-5 . . TRBV7-9 CASSLRGSVQETQYF TGTGCCAGCAGCTTAAGGGGGAGCGTCCAAGAGACCCAGTACTTC
13 TRBJ2-2 . . TRBV7-2 CASSLHGTGELFF TGTGCCAGCAGCCTCCATGGGACCGGGGAGCTGTTTTTT
16 TRBJ2-7 many TRBD2 TRBV13 CASSLIPSGSGDEQYF TGTGCCAGCAGCTTAATCCCCAGCGGGAGCGGGGACGAGCAGTACTTC
12 TRBJ2-7 . TRBD1 TRBV29-1 CSVARQGGEQYF TGCAGCGTGGCCCGACAGGGTGGCGAGCAGTACTTC
15 TRBJ1-2 . . TRBV4-2 CASSQDSGVFYGYTF TGTGCCAGCAGCCAAGATTCCGGGGTGTTCTATGGCTACACCTTC
12 TRBJ2-1 . . TRBV29-1 CSVPLAYNEQFF TGCAGCGTGCCGCTAGCGTACAATGAGCAGTTCTTC
15 TRBJ1-5 . . TRBV7-2 CASSLYTDSNQPQHF TGTGCCAGCAGCTTATATACAGATAGCAATCAGCCCCAGCATTTT
14 TRBJ2-5 . TRBD1 TRBV18 CASSPPTGEETQYF TGTGCCAGCTCACCACCGACAGGGGAGGAGACCCAGTACTTC
14 TRBJ2-3 . . TRBV6-6 CASSYPASTDTQYF TGTGCCAGCAGTTACCCCGCCTCCACAGATACGCAGTATTTT
13 TRBJ1-2 . TRBD1 TRBV18 CASSPRDRGGYTF TGTGCCAGCTCACCCCGGGACAGGGGTGGCTACACCTTC
11 TRBJ2-3 . . TRBV19 CASSMEDTQYF TGTGCCAGTAGTATGGAAGATACGCAGTATTTT
15 TRBJ1-1 many . TRBV15 CATSRVQVPWTEAFF TGTGCCACCAGCAGAGTGCAGGTCCCGTGGACTGAAGCTTTCTTT
13 TRBJ2-7 . . TRBV18 CASSPLEGYEQYF TGTGCCAGCTCACCTCTTGAGGGCTACGAGCAGTACTTC
15 TRBJ1-6 . . TRBV27 CASSLSRTDASPLHF TGTGCCAGCAGTTTATCGCGGACAGACGCTTCACCCCTCCACTTT
16 TRBJ1-5 . TRBD1 TRBV28 CASSLQRDRARQPQHF TGTGCCAGCAGTTTACAACGGGACAGGGCTCGTCAGCCCCAGCATTTT
12 TRBJ2-3 . . TRBV9 CASSAGTDTQYF TGTGCCAGCAGCGCGGGCACAGATACGCAGTATTTT
13 TRBJ1-1 few . TRBV28 CASNPQGRTEAFF TGTGCCAGCAACCCCCAGGGGCGCACTGAAGCTTTCTTT
15 TRBJ2-1 . TRBD1 TRBV5-1 CASSPDRVRYNEQFF TGCGCCAGCAGCCCGGACAGGGTGAGGTACAATGAGCAGTTCTTC
17 TRBJ2-5 . TRBD2 TRBV5-1 CASTEGSGRAGFETQYF TGCGCCAGCACCGAAGGGAGCGGGAGGGCAGGTTTCGAGACCCAGTACTTC
14 TRBJ2-1 . TRBD1 TRBV30 CAWLRGQGRYEQFF TGTGCCTGGTTGAGGGGACAGGGGAGATATGAGCAGTTCTTC
14 TRBJ2-3 . . TRBV7-9 CASSPSSPGDTQYF TGTGCCAGCAGCCCGAGTAGTCCAGGAGATACGCAGTATTTT
17 TRBJ2-1 . TRBD2 TRBV4-3 CASSNSPGTSGSNEQFF TGCGCCAGCAGCAACTCCCCAGGGACTAGCGGGAGCAATGAGCAGTTCTTC
15 TRBJ1-2 few TRBD1 TRBV19 CASSPRGQGNYGYTF TGTGCCAGTAGTCCCCGGGGACAGGGGAACTATGGCTACACCTTC
18 TRBJ2-1 . . TRBV27 CASSRLGTRKSSYNEQFF TGTGCCAGCAGTAGACTAGGGACGAGGAAGAGCTCCTACAATGAGCAGTTCTTC
15 TRBJ2-7 . TRBD1 TRBV5-4 CASSYGQGSSYEQYF TGTGCCAGCAGCTACGGACAGGGAAGCTCCTACGAGCAGTACTTC
12 TRBJ1-6 once . TRBV29-1 CSARDGNSPLHF TGCAGCGCCCGGGACGGAAATTCACCCCTCCACTTT
15 TRBJ1-6 . . TRBV10-3 CAISESGRQNSPLHF TGTGCCATCAGTGAGTCTGGCCGGCAGAATTCACCCCTCCACTTT
12 TRBJ2-5 . . TRBV5-1 CASSDPQETQYF TGCGCCAGCAGCGATCCGCAAGAGACCCAGTACTTC
14 TRBJ1-1 . . TRBV6-5 CASSFTSANTEAFF TGTGCCAGCAGTTTCACGTCTGCGAACACTGAAGCTTTCTTT
12 TRBJ1-5 . . TRBV27 CASGYSNQPQHF TGTGCCAGCGGGTATAGCAATCAGCCCCAGCATTTT
14 TRBJ2-7 . . TRBV5-4 CASSLDGVRHEQYF TGTGCCAGCAGCCTGGACGGCGTTCGTCACGAGCAGTACTTC
15 TRBJ1-1 few . TRBV11-2 CASSSRPGQNTEAFF TGTGCCAGCAGCTCCCGTCCCGGACAGAACACTGAAGCTTTCTTT
17 TRBJ2-3 . TRBD2 TRBV18 CASSPLPGGRGTDTQYF TGTGCCAGCTCACCCCTCCCTGGCGGGAGGGGCACAGATACGCAGTATTTT
17 TRBJ2-2 . TRBD2 TRBV4-3 CASSQAGLASNTGELFF TGCGCCAGCAGCCAGGCCGGACTAGCGTCGAACACCGGGGAGCTGTTTTTT
15 TRBJ2-5 few TRBD2 TRBV7-2 CASSPASGIQETQYF TGTGCCAGCAGCCCTGCTAGCGGGATCCAAGAGACCCAGTACTTC
15 TRBJ2-7 . TRBD2 TRBV6-5 CASRRGRSGSYEQYF TGTGCCAGCAGAAGAGGGAGAAGCGGGAGCTACGAGCAGTACTTC
12 TRBJ2-5 . . TRBV27 CASSYHQETQYF TGTGCCAGCAGTTACCACCAAGAGACCCAGTACTTC
14 TRBJ2-5 . . TRBV7-2 CASSLGRQQETQYF TGCGCCAGCAGCTTAGGCCGACAGCAAGAGACCCAGTACTTC
15 TRBJ2-1 few TRBD2 TRBV19 CASSMGALAGNSQFF TGTGCCAGTAGTATGGGGGCGCTAGCGGGAAATTCGCAGTTCTTC
16 TRBJ2-6 . . TRBV18 CASSPGAASGANVLTF TGTGCCAGCTCACCAGGGGCAGCCTCTGGGGCCAACGTCCTGACTTTC
14 TRBJ1-1 . . TRBV5-1 CASSLGQPGTEAFF TGCGCCAGCAGCCTCGGACAGCCGGGCACTGAAGCTTTCTTT
14 TRBJ2-7 . . TRBV25-1 CASSEGWGIYEQYF TGTGCCAGCAGTGAAGGCTGGGGAATCTACGAGCAGTACTTC
15 TRBJ1-1 . . TRBV4-1 CASSQSPVVNTEAFF TGCGCCAGCAGCCAATCTCCCGTGGTGAACACTGAAGCTTTCTTT
18 TRBJ2-4 . TRBD1 TRBV4-1 CASSQVKATGVGKNIQYF TGCGCCAGCAGCCAAGTCAAGGCGACAGGGGTGGGCAAAAACATTCAGTACTTC
15 TRBJ2-7 . TRBD1 TRBV28 CASSYEGTGWGEQYF TGTGCCAGCAGTTATGAGGGGACAGGGTGGGGCGAGCAGTACTTC
11 TRBJ2-7 . . TRBV7-2 CASSLVGEQYF TGTGCCAGCAGCTTAGTAGGGGAGCAGTACTTC
15 TRBJ2-2 . . TRBV6-6 CASSSTGTPTGELFF TGTGCCAGCAGTTCAACAGGGACCCCGACCGGGGAGCTGTTTTTT
16 TRBJ1-1 few TRBD1 TRBV6-5 CASSYGAGGAYTEAFF TGTGCCAGCAGTTACGGGGCAGGGGGAGCGTACACTGAAGCTTTCTTT